Below are 24 T cell receptor beta chains sequenced from a single sample in a study of blood T cell repertoires in COVID-19. Generated by immunoSEQ multiplex PCR, the TCRdb table keeps only in-frame clones and is missing some. The sample yields about 150,000 clones, more than 80% seen once. The sample taken for sequencing was peripheral blood. All receptors come from a man between 45 and 60 years old with acute or convalescent COVID-19.

V usage is TRBV3-1 (or the pseudogene TRBV3-2) and J usage is TRBJ2-5; 15 bases line up with TRBD2. V shed 1 base and J 2 bases; nucleotides not matched to a gene: 5. Germline V lookup: CDR1 LGHDT, CDR2 YNNKEL (reference sequence). CDR3 length: 18 residues. The CDR3 nucleotides read TGTGCCAGCAGCCAAGGGGGACTAGCGGGGGGTCGGCAAGAGACCCAGTACTTC. Protein sequence: CASSQGGLAGGRQETQYF.

The rearrangement joins TRBV4-1 to TRBJ2-3, with TRBD2 identical over 9 bases. After removal of 1 base from V and 4 bases from J, the junction contained 15 bases not matched to a gene. This CDR3 region has 19 residues. Germline V gene data show CDR1 as MGHRA and CDR2 as YSYEKL. This chain's CDR3 is CASSQGVSGRGGAADTQYF. DNA for the CDR3: TGCGCCAGCAGCCAAGGTGTTTCGGGTCGCGGGGGGGCCGCAGATACGCAGTATTTT.

The gene calls are TRBV28 and TRBJ1-5, with 8 bases identical to TRBD1. This CDR3 is built from 13 residues. CDR1 is MDHEN and CDR2 is SYDVKM in the germline V gene. J was trimmed by 7 bases and V by 11 bases; bases with no gene match: 10. The CDR3 reads CAGKPQGAQPQHF. The DNA for the CDR3 is TGTGCCGGGAAGCCGCAGGGGGCACAGCCCCAGCATTTT.

This clone has only one observation. V and J are TRBV4-2 and TRBJ1-4, with 7 bases fitting TRBD1. Germline CDR1 is LGHNA and CDR2 is YNFKEQ. The trim removed 0 bases at V and 8 bases at J, leaving 9 bases unmatched. This CDR3 is 16 amino acids long. The CDR3 sequence: CASSQEGRGLGEKLFF. As DNA, the CDR3 is TGTGCCAGCAGCCAAGAAGGTAGGGGGCTGGGAGAAAAACTGTTTTTT.

J is TRBJ1-2 and V is TRBV5-4; tentative D call: TRBD1 (6 bases). From germline, CDR1 is SGHNT and CDR2 YYREEE (reference sequence). The CDR3 extends over 13 amino acids. V was clipped by 3 bases and J by 6 bases, with 12 bases between them. CDR3 protein: CASSSSRGDGYTF. As DNA, the CDR3 is TGTGCCAGCAGCTCCAGCAGGGGAGATGGCTACACCTTC.

This chain uses TRBV24-1 with TRBJ2-5; TRBD1 is a possible D gene (5 bases). The V and J ends lost 4 bases and 4 bases respectively, with 18 bases between them. Per germline, CDR1 KGHDR and CDR2 SFDVKD. CDR3 length equals 16 residues. Here the CDR3 reads CATSELLVAGRETQYF. DNA of the CDR3: TGTGCCACCAGTGAACTGTTAGTGGCAGGGCGAGAGACCCAGTACTTC.

The chain has TRBV7-8 and TRBJ1-6, with TRBD1 identical over 8 bases. Trimming took 5 bases from V and 10 from J; bases not matched to a gene: 10. The CDR3 runs 15 residues. Germline CDR1 reads SGHVS; CDR2 reads FQNEAQ. DNA for the CDR3: TGTGCCAGCAGCCAACGACAGGGGTTTGGATCACCCCTCCACTTT. It specifies CASSQRQGFGSPLHF. The complete variable domain, with remaining parts taken from reference TRBV7-8 and TRBJ1-6, reads GAGVSQSPRYKVAKRGQDVALRCDPISGHVSLFWYQQALGQGPEFLTYFQNEAQLDKSGLPSDRFFAERPEGSVSTLKIQRTQQEDSAVYLCASSQRQGFGSPLHFGNGTRLTVT.

This chain links TRBV6-5 with TRBJ2-3; TRBD1 aligns across 7 bases. Losses at the gene ends were 7 bases for V and 1 base for J; bases not matched to a gene: 8. The CDR3 consists of 15 residues. Germline V gene data show CDR1 as MNHEY and CDR2 as SVGAGI. The CDR3 spells CASNPRDSRTDTQYF. As DNA, the CDR3 is TGTGCCAGCAACCCCCGGGACAGCCGCACAGATACGCAGTATTTT.

This chain connects TRBV7-2 to TRBJ1-2; a weak D match, TRBD1 (5 bases). There are 14 residues in the CDR3. V lost 4 bases and J lost 8, with 17 bases in between. CDR1 and CDR2 from the germline V gene are SGHTA and FQGNSA. This CDR3 is CASSSRGREDGYTF. The CDR3 bases are TGTGCCAGCAGCTCCCGGGGCAGGGAGGACGGCTACACCTTC.

The V gene is TRBV7-8, the J gene TRBJ1-2; no clear D. CDR1 and CDR2 (germline): SGHVS, FQNEAQ. Trimming stripped 5 bases from V and 0 bases from J, with 13 bases between. This CDR3 spans 15 amino acids. Here the CDR3 DNA reads TGTGCCAGCAGCCCCCCGGCGGGAGCTAACTATGGCTACACCTTC. Translation gives CASSPPAGANYGYTF.

This sequence joins TRBV6-2 or TRBV6-3 and TRBJ1-5, with D possibly matching TRBD1 (6 bases). The CDR3 sequence is 18 residues long. The germline V and J ends were trimmed by 6 bases and 0 bases, with 21 bases remaining between them. Germline values: CDR1 MNHEY, CDR2 SVGEGT. CDR3 DNA sequence: TGTGCCAGCAGCCCAAACAGGGATGGGGTTTTTAGCAATCAGCCCCAGCATTTT. Translation: CASSPNRDGVFSNQPQHF.

V is TRBV19 and J is TRBJ1-5; 11 positions match TRBD1. Per the germline V gene, CDR1 is LNHDA and CDR2 is SQIVND (reference sequence). The CDR3 contains 16 residues. V lost 4 bases to trimming and J lost 6 bases; unmatched junction nucleotides: 8. CDR3 nucleotides: TGTGCCAGTAGTACCCTGGGACAGGGGGTCGGTCAGCCCCAGCATTTT. As protein: CASSTLGQGVGQPQHF.

The chain is built from TRBV2 and TRBJ1-1; D unresolved. The germline gives CDR1 SNHLY, CDR2 FYNNEI. The V gene lost 4 bases and the J gene lost 12 bases, with 15 bases spanning the gap. This CDR3 has 12 amino acids. The CDR3, as DNA: TGTGCCAGCAGTGCATCAAGGCTCGGGACTTTCTTT. The encoded protein is CASSASRLGTFF.

This sequence joins TRBV13 and TRBJ2-3; unclear D gene. Germline V gene sequence: CDR1 PRHDT, CDR2 FYEKMQ (reference sequence). There are 13 residues in the CDR3. Trimming took 7 bases from V and 1 from J, leaving 9 bases between them. The CDR3 nucleotides are TGTGCCAGCATGGTGGCGGGCACAGATACGCAGTATTTT. This gives the protein CASMVAGTDTQYF. The full variable domain, completed using reference TRBV13 and TRBJ2-3, is AAGVIQSPRHLIKEKRETATLKCYPIPRHDTVYWYQQGPGQDPQFLISFYEKMQSDKGSIPDRFSAQQFSDYHSELNMSSLELGDSALYFCASMVAGTDTQYFGPGTRLTVL.

The chain has TRBV7-6 and TRBJ2-2; no firm D call. This CDR3 is 18 amino acids long. Per germline, CDR1 SGHVS and CDR2 FNYEAQ. V shed 2 bases and J shed 0 bases, with 16 bases lying between them. The CDR3 sequence is CASSLTAKTPSNTGELFF. As DNA, the CDR3 is TGTGCCAGCAGCTTAACGGCGAAGACTCCCTCGAACACCGGGGAGCTGTTTTTT.

This clone was seen only once. V is TRBV28 and J is TRBJ1-6; possibly TRBD1 for D (6 bases). CDR3 length: 14 residues. Trimming removed 6 bases from V and 6 bases from J, with 12 bases in between. Germline CDR1 and CDR2: MDHEN and SYDVKM. CDR3 loop: CASRKGQLNSPLHF. The CDR3 DNA sequence: TGTGCCAGCAGAAAAGGACAGCTTAATTCACCCCTCCACTTT.

This clone was found once. CDR3 in amino acids: CASSLGLAGEAETQYF. The CDR3 DNA follows: TGTGCCAGCAGCCTGGGACTAGCGGGGGAAGCCGAGACCCAGTACTTC. The chain uses TRBV6-2 or TRBV6-3 and TRBJ2-5; TRBD2 aligns across 14 bases. The V segment lost 6 bases and the J segment 5 bases; nucleotides outside the gene matches: 8. Looked up from germline, CDR1 is MNHEY and CDR2 is SVGEGT. CDR3 length: 16 residues.

The chain joins TRBV4-3 to TRBJ2-4, with TRBD2 identical over 7 bases. Germline CDR1 LGHNA, CDR2 YSLEER. The CDR3 contains 15 residues. Losses at the gene ends were 5 bases for V and 5 bases for J; bases not matched to a gene: 9. The CDR3 loop reads CASSRFWGGQNIQYF. The CDR3, as DNA: TGCGCCAGCAGCAGATTTTGGGGGGGACAAAACATTCAGTACTTC.

The chain links TRBV18 to TRBJ2-1; D uncertain. Per the germline V gene, CDR1 is KGHSH and CDR2 is LQKENI. The CDR3 extends over 12 amino acids. V dropped 6 bases and J dropped 4 bases, with 7 bases sitting between them. The CDR3 sequence: CASSLTYNEQFF. The CDR3 DNA follows: TGTGCCAGCTCCCTGACTTACAATGAGCAGTTCTTC.

The chain joins TRBV11-2 to TRBJ2-7; 8 nucleotides agree with TRBD1. From germline, CDR1 is SGHAT and CDR2 FQNNGV. The ends lost 3 bases at V and 2 bases at J; junction bases unmatched: 15. The CDR3 consists of 18 residues. CDR3 coding DNA: TGTGCCAGCAGCTTCGGAAAAAGGACAGGGTCAAAGCCCTACGAGCAGTACTTC. This gives the protein CASSFGKRTGSKPYEQYF.

The chain couples TRBV6-2 or TRBV6-3 to TRBJ2-7, with D perhaps TRBD2 (5 bases). Germline-derived CDR1 and CDR2 are MNHEY and SVGEGT. This CDR3 spans 17 amino acids. V was cut by 2 bases and J by 2 bases, with 19 bases left in between. CDR3 amino acids: CASSYGRVGASTYEQYF. The CDR3 region has the DNA TGTGCCAGCAGTTACGGTCGGGTGGGAGCGAGTACCTACGAGCAGTACTTC.

The chain uses TRBV28 and TRBJ2-6; tentative D call: TRBD1 (5 bases). Germline loops: CDR1 MDHEN, CDR2 SYDVKM. V shed 1 base and J shed 4 bases, with 11 bases lying between them. The CDR3 runs 16 residues. CDR3 sequence reads: CASSLSGFSGANVLTF. CDR3 sequence (DNA): TGTGCCAGCAGTTTATCAGGGTTCTCCGGGGCCAACGTCCTGACTTTC.

J is TRBJ1-6 and V is TRBV2; 9 bases are shared with TRBD1. Germline lookup yields CDR1 SNHLY and CDR2 FYNNEI. The CDR3 extends over 15 amino acids. The trim removed 0 bases at V and 9 bases at J, leaving 3 bases unmatched. This chain's CDR3 is CASSEAGTGFSPLHF. The CDR3, as DNA: TGTGCCAGCAGTGAAGCGGGGACAGGGTTTTCACCCCTCCACTTT.

The genes are TRBV6-4 and TRBJ2-1, with TRBD2 matching 10 bases. V shed 6 bases, J shed 6 bases, and the junction held 8 bases outside the gene matches. Germline V gives CDR1 MRHNA, CDR2 SNTAGT. The CDR3 is made up of 15 amino acids. The CDR3, as DNA: TGTGCCAGCAGAGATAGCGGGGGGACAATCAATGAGCAGTTCTTC. It translates to CASRDSGGTINEQFF.